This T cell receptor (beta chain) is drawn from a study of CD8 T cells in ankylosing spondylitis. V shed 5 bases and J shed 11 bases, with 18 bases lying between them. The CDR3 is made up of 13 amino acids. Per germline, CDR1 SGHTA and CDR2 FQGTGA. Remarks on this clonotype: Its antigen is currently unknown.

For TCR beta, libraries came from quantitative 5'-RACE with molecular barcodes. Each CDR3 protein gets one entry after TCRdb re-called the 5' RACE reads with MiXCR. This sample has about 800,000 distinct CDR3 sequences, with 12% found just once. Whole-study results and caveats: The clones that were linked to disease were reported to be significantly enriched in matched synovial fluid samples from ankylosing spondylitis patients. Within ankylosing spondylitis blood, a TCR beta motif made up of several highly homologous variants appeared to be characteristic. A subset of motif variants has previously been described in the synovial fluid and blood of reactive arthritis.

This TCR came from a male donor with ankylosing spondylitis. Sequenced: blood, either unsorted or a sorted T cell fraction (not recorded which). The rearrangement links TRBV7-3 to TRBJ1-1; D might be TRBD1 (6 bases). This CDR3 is CASSLLAGAVAFF. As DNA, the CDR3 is TGTGCCAGCAGCCTATTGGCGGGGGCTGTGGCTTTCTTT. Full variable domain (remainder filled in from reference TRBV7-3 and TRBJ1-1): GAGVSQTPSNKVTEKGKYVELRCDPISGHTALYWYRQSLGQGPEFLIYFQGTGAADDSGLPNDRFFAVRPEGSVSTLKIQRTERGDSAVYLCASSLLAGAVAFFGQGTRLTVV.